This TCR beta chain was sequenced for a study of graft-versus-host responses after intestinal transplantation. Looking at the study overall: Recipients received multivisceral, liver-intestinal, or isolated intestinal transplants. All recipients were given anti-thymocyte globulin induction, and tacrolimus and steroids were then administered for around three years.

Measured with immunoSEQ multiplex PCR; TCRdb has only the in-frame clones, and not every one. Of around 5,000 clones in the sample, roughly 25% are singletons; the top ten hold 3% to 4%. Trimming shortened V by 4 bases and J by 0 bases, and 7 bases separated the two germline ends. In germline, CDR1 is SQVTM, CDR2 ANQGSEA. CDR3 size: 13 residues. Responder cells labeled with CFSE (roughly 200,000) were co-plated with irradiated stimulator cells labeled with violet dye (roughly 200,000). Sequencing used alloreactive CD4+ T cells from a mixed lymphocyte reaction culture, obtained before transplantation. Subset here: CFSE-low proliferating T cells sorted from roughly 6-day pre-transplant mixed lymphocyte reaction (GvH or HvG direction). This receptor was identified in a human patient who was an organ donor for intestinal transplantation. The chain joins TRBV29-1 to TRBJ1-5; weak D call: TRBD1 (5 bases). The CDR3 nucleotides read TGCAGCGTTGGGGGCGGTAGCAATCAGCCCCAGCATTTT. Its translation is CSVGGGSNQPQHF.